This TCR beta chain was identified in a study of Tregs in tolerant kidney transplant recipients (dated by TCRdb to the late 2010s). A note on the overall study: Transplants used related donors with nonmyeloablative bone marrow transplantation; mixed chimerism was transient in the human trials. TCRbeta sequencing was used in the study to identify donor-specific regulatory T cells before combined kidney and bone marrow transplantation, and the identified cells were then tracked after transplant.

Looking up the germline V gene (reference sequence) yields CDR1 GTSNPN and CDR2 SVGIG. The CDR3 goes from the cysteine to the phenylalanine over 13 residues. Part of the CDR3 DNA is given, 30 bases translated from base 1. Trimming at the junction amounts to 4 bases on V and 6 bases on J, and the germline ends lie 15 bases apart. What the authors observed across the whole study: Expanding Tregs with activated donor B cells appeared to identify the most biologically relevant and donor-specific TCRbeta repertoire. Because only a small number of patients were included, the study had limitations, and the results will need to be validated in larger populations as well as under other immunosuppression protocols. In tolerant patients, the expansion of donor-specific Tregs was greater than global Treg expansion, suggesting that the expansion was antigen-driven rather than nonspecific. Biological reproducibility was not directly assessed, although technical replication error appeared to be minimal. PCR primers changed over time for some patients, so nucleotide-level comparison across those patients' samples was not possible.

For TCRbeta CDR3 sequencing, genomic DNA from the sorted cells was extracted using the QIAGEN DNeasy Blood and Tissue Kit. High-throughput TCRbeta CDR3 sequencing, including PCR amplification with bias correction and internal controls, was performed commercially through immunoSEQ. Regarding the original processing steps: A unique productive TCRbeta sequence was defined by the CDR3 nucleotide sequence when primers matched, and otherwise by the CDR3 amino acid sequence together with the Vbeta and Jbeta genes. To correct for sorting error, sequences found in more than one sorted population at a frequency ratio of 2:1 or less were discarded, and the remaining shared sequences were assigned to the population with the higher frequency. A sequence was defined as donor-reactive if the sequence was expanded at least 5-fold in CFSE-low cells compared with unstimulated cells and had a frequency of at least 0.01% in CFSE-low cells. Repertoire divergence was quantified by Jensen-Shannon divergence using the top 100 TCRbeta sequences ranked by frequency. When a sample had multiple sequencing runs, each run was corrected for sorting error separately and the runs were then pooled. TCRdb took over this immuneACCESS table, retaining in-frame rearrangements with V and J assigned. Such tables are incomplete; in checked studies, under half of the missing clones stem from an unresolved V gene, and the remainder is unexplained. The V and J calls and the clone size are those of that table, but D and trimming were determined from the DNA. The sample's table covers about 48,000 clones. Jointly, the top ten make up roughly 0.89% of the sample.

According to the study, the label for this sample's time point signals: blood sample drawn before combined kidney and bone marrow transplant. Thawed PBMCs were FACS-sorted into unstimulated Tregs (CD4+CD25+CD127-), CD4+ non-Tregs (CD4+CD25-), CD4 cells and CD8 cells. The patients were a handful of recipients of combined kidney and bone marrow transplants from the ITN036ST trial, and samples were available only for these trial subjects. Healthy control blood was processed by Ficoll density gradient to PBMCs and cryopreserved; patient PBMCs were collected before and after transplant. A note on this clone: Its specific antigen is unknown. The read falls 3 residues short of the CDR3 end, and the missing part is taken from the germline J gene.

Recombination linked TRBV30 to TRBJ1-2; TRBD1 is a possible D gene, resting on 6 matching bases. Here the sequenced sample was CD4+ T cells from blood, taken before the transplant. The sequence came from a human donor who received a combined kidney and bone marrow transplant. The CDR3 has the sequence CAWKEDSDDGYTF. The sequenced CDR3 bases are TGTGCCTGGAAAGAGGACAGCGATGATGGC.